One and the same sample provided the 23 T cell receptor beta chains below, sequenced in a study of T cells in Graves' hyperthyroidism and ophthalmopathy (dated by TCRdb to about 2019). The method was multiplex PCR. The sample was run on an Illumina HiSeq 2000. Amplification of TCR beta CDR3 regions was carried out from RNA transcripts. A first-round RT-PCR of the TCR CDR3 used the HTBI primer set with the Qiagen OneStep RT-PCR kit. TCRdb itself trimmed the public reads at Q25 with fastp, ran MiXCR and retained productive beta chains. When rows share a CDR3 protein, they turn into one entry using the most common DNA and genes. Here the sample has around 760,000 distinct CDR3 sequences; 30% to 40% occur a single time. Around a third of the sample belongs to the ten largest clones. What was sequenced was blood. The receptors originated from a woman aged 35 to 49 with Graves' hyperthyroidism.

The chain has TRBV2 and TRBJ2-5; D unresolved. V gave up 1 base and J gave up 5 bases, with 14 bases separating them. The germline V gene encodes CDR1 SNHLY and CDR2 FYNNEI. There are 15 residues in the CDR3. CDR3 amino acids: CASSEENPAKETQYF. Here the CDR3 DNA reads TGTGCCAGCAGTGAAGAAAATCCAGCCAAGGAGACCCAGTACTTC.

Ten or more counts support this clonotype. This chain uses TRBV19 with TRBJ1-3; the D is unclear. The length of the CDR3 is 14 residues. Germline CDR1 is LNHDA and CDR2 is SQIVND (reference sequence). V gave up 5 bases and J gave up 0 bases, with 8 bases separating them. This CDR3 reads CASSRSLSGNTIYF. Written as DNA, the CDR3 is TGTGCCAGTAGTCGGTCCCTCTCTGGAAACACCATATATTTT.

As DNA, the CDR3 is TGTGCCAGCAGTGGGACAGCGGGGAAAGAGACCCAGTACTTC. Protein product: CASSGTAGKETQYF. This chain connects TRBV2 to TRBJ2-5; a possible D gene is TRBD2 (7 bases). Per germline, CDR1 SNHLY and CDR2 FYNNEI. With 4 bases removed from V and 3 bases from J, the gap between germline ends came to 12 bases. The CDR3 runs to 14 residues.

This chain links TRBV7-9 with TRBJ1-4, with TRBD1 matching 7 bases. The germline gives CDR1 SEHNR, CDR2 FQNEAQ (reference sequence). There are 15 residues in the CDR3. Unmatched junction bases numbered 11, after V lost 5 bases and J lost 8 bases. The CDR3 sequence is CASSHRDRGQEKLFF. DNA of the CDR3: TGTGCCAGCAGCCACCGGGATAGGGGGCAAGAAAAACTGTTTTTT.

This clonotype came up many times. The chain couples TRBV7-8 to TRBJ2-7; D possibly corresponds to TRBD1 (5 bases). Trimming removed 6 bases from V and 0 bases from J, with 6 bases in between. This CDR3 has 12 amino acids. Germline assignment: CDR1 SGHVS and CDR2 FQNEAQ. The CDR3 region has the DNA TGTGCCAGCAGAGACAGCTCCTACGAGCAGTACTTC. Encoded protein: CASRDSSYEQYF.

This clonotype was counted many times. J is TRBJ2-5 and V is TRBV20-1; TRBD2 aligns across 9 bases. CDR1 DFQATT and CDR2 SNEGSKA come from the germline V gene (reference sequence). Trimming took 3 bases from V and 2 from J; bases not matched to a gene: 7. The CDR3 totals 15 residues. The CDR3 spells CSARLLAGAQETQYF. For the CDR3, the DNA is TGCAGTGCTAGGCTACTAGCGGGTGCTCAAGAGACCCAGTACTTC.

In this sample, this clonotype turned up many times. The J gene is TRBJ2-5, the V gene TRBV20-1, with unresolved D. Germline V lookup: CDR1 DFQATT, CDR2 SNEGSKA (reference sequence). Trimming shortened V by 0 bases and J by 5 bases, and 4 bases separated the two germline ends. The CDR3 runs 11 residues. The CDR3 loop is CSARESETQYF. CDR3 in DNA: TGCAGTGCTAGAGAAAGTGAGACCCAGTACTTC.

This sequence joins TRBV13 and TRBJ1-1; D unresolved. The V end lost 11 bases, the J end lost 4 bases, and 17 bases lay between the germline ends. The CDR3 is made up of 13 amino acids. CDR1 is PRHDT and CDR2 is FYEKMQ in the germline V gene (reference sequence). The CDR3 spells CAGMKGPSTEAFF. DNA of the CDR3: TGTGCCGGAATGAAAGGGCCCAGCACTGAAGCTTTCTTT.

The gene calls are TRBV4-1 and TRBJ2-2, with 9 bases lining up with TRBD2. Per germline, CDR1 MGHRA and CDR2 YSYEKL. The length of the CDR3 is 15 residues. J lost 11 bases, V lost 0 bases, and 7 bases had no gene match. The CDR3 nucleotides are TGCGCCAGCAGCCAAGACAAGCGGGGGGCCCGAGAGCTGTTTTTT. Protein: CASSQDKRGARELFF.

This clonotype appeared many times. The junction shows a germline mismatch at one end, possibly a read error. In DNA form, the CDR3 reads TGTGCCAGTAGTTACAGGACTAGCGGGAGCTACGAGCAGTACTTC. The encoded protein is CASSYRTSGSYEQYF. The chain has TRBV12-3 or TRBV12-4 and TRBJ2-7; 13 bases line up with TRBD2. This CDR3 comprises 15 residues.

The rearrangement joins TRBV30 to TRBJ1-1; D call uncertain. V was shortened by 0 bases and J by 2 bases, with 13 bases between the two germline ends. CDR1 is GTSNPN and CDR2 is SVGIG in the germline V gene (reference sequence). The CDR3 runs to 15 residues. The CDR3 loop is CAWSVLSGGNTEAFF. DNA of the CDR3: TGTGCCTGGAGTGTACTCTCGGGCGGCAACACTGAAGCTTTCTTT.

There are a few counts of this clonotype. V is TRBV28 and J is TRBJ2-7, with D perhaps TRBD1 or TRBD2 (5 bases each). CDR3 length equals 13 residues. Trimming stripped 5 bases from V and 6 bases from J, with 14 bases between. CDR1 and CDR2 from the germline V gene are MDHEN and SYDVKM. CDR3 residues: CASSRDVLSEQYF. Written as DNA, the CDR3 is TGTGCCAGCAGTCGGGACGTTTTGAGCGAGCAGTACTTC.

This chain links TRBV7-2 with TRBJ1-5; D uncertain. Germline CDR1 is SGHTA and CDR2 is FQGNSA. The V gene lost 3 bases and the J gene lost 8 bases, with 11 bases spanning the gap. This CDR3 is built from 13 residues. This CDR3 is CASSLPSGEPQHF. The CDR3 DNA sequence: TGTGCCAGCAGCTTGCCATCAGGAGAGCCCCAGCATTTT.

This clonotype turned up a few times. The V gene is TRBV5-1, the J gene TRBJ1-2; D call uncertain. CDR3 length equals 13 residues. The V gene's germline CDR1 is SGHRS and CDR2 YFSETQ. The V and J ends lost 0 bases and 3 bases respectively, with 6 bases between them. In DNA form, the CDR3 reads TGCGCCAGCAGCTTGGCGGCGGACTATGGCTACACCTTC. Amino acid sequence: CASSLAADYGYTF.

A few counts support this clonotype. The CDR3 carries no conserved terminal phenylalanine or tryptophan, so it likely arises from a read error. The DNA is left out, because the CDR3 cannot be placed on it with certainty; the CDR3 is given as TCRdb lists it. The chain joins TRBV7-9 to TRBJ1-4; the table's TRBD1 call for D was not verified on the DNA. The CDR3 length equals 13 residues, ends included. Germline-derived CDR1 and CDR2 are SEHNR and FQNEAQ (reference sequence). The CDR3: CASSTPRPAPVRV.

The chain links TRBV7-2 to TRBJ1-5; perhaps TRBD1 as D (5 bases). Germline lookup yields CDR1 SGHTA and CDR2 FQGNSA. This CDR3 region has 16 residues. V was trimmed by 3 bases and J by 4 bases, leaving 16 bases between them. The CDR3 reads CASSLGGGLWNQPQHF. The CDR3 DNA follows: TGTGCCAGCAGCTTGGGGGGAGGGTTGTGGAATCAGCCCCAGCATTTT.

The chain combines TRBV12-3 or TRBV12-4 with TRBJ1-1; 7 bases align to TRBD1. The J segment lost 7 bases and the V segment lost 6 bases, leaving 17 bases of the junction unmatched. CDR3 length: 16 amino acids. CDR3 bases: TGTGCCAGCAGCCCTGGTCCCGGGACAGAGATTATTGAAGCTTTCTTT. As protein: CASSPGPGTEIIEAFF.

This clonotype was seen many times. V gene TRBV11-3 combines with J gene TRBJ2-7, with D perhaps TRBD1 or TRBD2 (5 bases each). Per germline, CDR1 SGHNT and CDR2 YENEEA. Trimming pared 5 bases from V and 3 bases from J, leaving 14 bases between. CDR3 size: 14 residues. CDR3 residues: CASSGTAVIYEQYF. The DNA for the CDR3 is TGTGCCAGCAGCGGGACCGCGGTAATCTACGAGCAGTACTTC.

The rearrangement uses TRBV7-2 and TRBJ2-2, with D perhaps TRBD2 (7 bases). The CDR3 totals 14 residues. Germline assignment: CDR1 SGHTA and CDR2 FQGNSA. V dropped 9 bases and J dropped 5 bases, with 16 bases sitting between them. The CDR3 loop reads CASEGGAWTGELFF. CDR3 coding DNA: TGTGCCAGTGAGGGGGGGGCTTGGACCGGGGAGCTGTTTTTT.

The rearrangement uses TRBV25-1 and TRBJ2-5; 9 bases align to TRBD2. Trimming took 5 bases from V and 4 from J; bases not matched to a gene: 8. The germline V gene encodes CDR1 MGHDK and CDR2 SYGVNS. This CDR3 is built from 15 residues. Here the CDR3 reads CASSPSGTQGETQYF. CDR3 DNA: TGTGCCAGCAGTCCTAGCGGGACGCAGGGAGAGACCCAGTACTTC.

This clonotype has just one count. The chain carries TRBV29-1 and TRBJ2-3; unclear D gene. The V gene lost 3 bases and the J gene lost 0 bases, with 13 bases spanning the gap. CDR1 and CDR2 (germline): SQVTM, ANQGSEA. CDR3 length: 15 amino acids. CDR3 DNA: TGCAGCGTTGATTCGGCCCAGACTAGCACAGATACGCAGTATTTT. Protein product: CSVDSAQTSTDTQYF.

This clonotype was counted many times. This chain joins TRBV15 and TRBJ2-7; TRBD1 aligns across 7 bases. Per the germline V gene, CDR1 is LNHNV and CDR2 is YYDKDF (reference sequence). The CDR3 covers 20 residues. V dropped 1 base and J dropped 0; count of bases not matched to a gene: 18. The CDR3 loop is CATSRGIGGVRTYRSYEQYF. The CDR3 nucleotides are TGTGCCACCAGCAGAGGGATAGGGGGCGTACGGACCTACCGCTCCTACGAGCAGTACTTC.

This clonotype showed up many times. V and J are TRBV15 and TRBJ2-5, with a possible D match to TRBD2 (5 bases). V gave up 0 bases and J gave up 4 bases, with 12 bases separating them. This CDR3 has 15 residues. Germline V CDR1 and CDR2: LNHNV, YYDKDF (reference sequence). The CDR3 nucleotides read TGTGCCACCAGCAGAGAACCCGGCGAGGGAGAGACCCAGTACTTC. It codes for CATSREPGEGETQYF. Looking up the rest from reference TRBV15 and TRBJ2-5 gives the full variable domain: DAMVIQNPRYQVTQFGKPVTLSCSQTLNHNVMYWYQQKSSQAPKLLFHYYDKDFNNEADTPDNFQSRRPNTSFCFLDIRSPGLGDTAMYLCATSREPGEGETQYFGPGTRLLVL.